The entry that follows covers one TCR beta chain sequence. Trimming shortened V by 5 bases and J by 3 bases, and 14 bases separated the two germline ends. CDR1 LNHDA and CDR2 SQIVND come from the germline V gene (reference sequence). The CDR3 is 15 amino acids. This entry comes from a study of OX40 agonist ivuxolimab in advanced cancers. Assay used: immunoSEQ multiplex PCR; TCRdb lists only in-frame clones, some missing. The sample has tens of thousands of clones, 80% seen once; the top ten hold 5% to 5.5%. The V and J genes are TRBV19 and TRBJ2-1, with TRBD2 as a possible D gene (6 bases). The origin of this receptor is an adult with an advanced solid tumor such as melanoma, head and neck, liver or kidney cancer. The sample in question was CD4+ or CD8+ T cells sorted from blood, obtained in a trial of the OX40 agonist ivuxolimab. The CDR3 bases are TGTGCCAGTAGTCCCTGGGGCGGGAACTACAATGAGCAGTTCTTC. This codes for CASSPWGGNYNEQFF.